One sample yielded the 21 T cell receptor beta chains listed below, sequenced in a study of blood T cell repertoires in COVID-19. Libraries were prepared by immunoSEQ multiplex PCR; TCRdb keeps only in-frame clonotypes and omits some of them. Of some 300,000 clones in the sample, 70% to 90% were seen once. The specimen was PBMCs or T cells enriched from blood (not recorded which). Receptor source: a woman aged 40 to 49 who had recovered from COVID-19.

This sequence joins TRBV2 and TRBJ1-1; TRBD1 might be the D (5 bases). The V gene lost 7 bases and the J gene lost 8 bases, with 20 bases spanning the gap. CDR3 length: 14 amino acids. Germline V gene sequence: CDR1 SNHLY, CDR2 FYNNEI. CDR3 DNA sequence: TGTGCCAGCACCCCCCAGGGTATATTTAGGGAAGCTTTCTTT. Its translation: CASTPQGIFREAFF.

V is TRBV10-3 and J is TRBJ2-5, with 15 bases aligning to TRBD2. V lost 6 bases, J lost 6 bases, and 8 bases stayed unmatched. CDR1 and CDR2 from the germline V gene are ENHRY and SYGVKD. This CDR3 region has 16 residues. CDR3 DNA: TGTGCCATCAGCGAAGGGACTAGCGGGGGGCCGAAGACCCAGTACTTC. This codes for CAISEGTSGGPKTQYF.

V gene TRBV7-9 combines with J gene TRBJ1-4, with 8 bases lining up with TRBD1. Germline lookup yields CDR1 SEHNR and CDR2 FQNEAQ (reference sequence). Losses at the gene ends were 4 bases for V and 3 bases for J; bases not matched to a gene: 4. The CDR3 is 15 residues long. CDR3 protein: CASSSQGAANEKLFF. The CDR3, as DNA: TGTGCCAGCAGCTCCCAGGGGGCGGCTAATGAAAAACTGTTTTTT. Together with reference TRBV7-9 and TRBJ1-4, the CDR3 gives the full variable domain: DTGVSQNPRHKITKRGQNVTFRCDPISEHNRLYWYRQTLGQGPEFLTYFQNEAQLEKSRLLSDRFSAERPKGSFSTLEIQRTEQGDSAMYLCASSSQGAANEKLFFGSGTQLSVL.

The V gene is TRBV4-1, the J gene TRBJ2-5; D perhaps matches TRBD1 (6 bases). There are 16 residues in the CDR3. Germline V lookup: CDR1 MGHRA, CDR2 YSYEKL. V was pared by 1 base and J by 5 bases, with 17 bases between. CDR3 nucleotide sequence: TGCGCCAGCAGCCAAGTGGTCTTCAGCCAGGGGGAGACCCAGTACTTC. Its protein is CASSQVVFSQGETQYF.

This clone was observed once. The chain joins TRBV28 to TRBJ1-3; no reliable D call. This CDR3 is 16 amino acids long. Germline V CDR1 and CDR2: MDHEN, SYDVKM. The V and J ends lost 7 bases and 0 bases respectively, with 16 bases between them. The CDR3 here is CASTFLGGNSGNTIYF. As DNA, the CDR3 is TGTGCCAGCACATTTCTCGGCGGAAACTCTGGAAACACCATATATTTT.

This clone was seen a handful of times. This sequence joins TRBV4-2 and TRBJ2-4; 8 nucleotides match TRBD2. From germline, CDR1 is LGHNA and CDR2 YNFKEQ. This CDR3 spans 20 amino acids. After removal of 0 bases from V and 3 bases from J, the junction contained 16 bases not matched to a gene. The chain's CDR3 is CASSQEKSSGVLGSKNIQYF. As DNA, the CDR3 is TGTGCCAGCAGCCAAGAGAAGAGTAGCGGGGTTCTCGGTAGCAAAAACATTCAGTACTTC.

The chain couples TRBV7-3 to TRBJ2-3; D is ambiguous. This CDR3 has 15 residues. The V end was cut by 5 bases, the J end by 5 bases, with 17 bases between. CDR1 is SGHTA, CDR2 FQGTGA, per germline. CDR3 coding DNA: TGTGCCAGCAGCCTCGAGCGCCTCCGCGGAGATACGCAGTATTTT. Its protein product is CASSLERLRGDTQYF.

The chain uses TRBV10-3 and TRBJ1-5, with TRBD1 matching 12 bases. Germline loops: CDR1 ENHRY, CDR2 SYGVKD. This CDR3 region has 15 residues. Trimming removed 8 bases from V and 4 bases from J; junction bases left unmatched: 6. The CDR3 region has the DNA TGTGCCATCGCCGGGACAGGGGGCCTAAATCAGCCCCAGCATTTT. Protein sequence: CAIAGTGGLNQPQHF.

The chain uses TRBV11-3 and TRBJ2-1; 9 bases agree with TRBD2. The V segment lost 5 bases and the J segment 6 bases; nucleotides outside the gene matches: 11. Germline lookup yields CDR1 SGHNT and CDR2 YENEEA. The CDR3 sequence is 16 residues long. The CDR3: CASSTNSGSAGNEQFF. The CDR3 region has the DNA TGTGCCAGCAGCACCAATAGCGGGAGCGCCGGCAATGAGCAGTTCTTC.

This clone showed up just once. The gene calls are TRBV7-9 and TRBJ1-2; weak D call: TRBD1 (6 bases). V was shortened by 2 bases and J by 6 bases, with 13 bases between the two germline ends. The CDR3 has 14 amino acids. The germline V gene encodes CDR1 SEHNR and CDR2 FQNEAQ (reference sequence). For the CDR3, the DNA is TGTGCCAGCAGCTTACGCCAGGGGAGCCATGGCTACACCTTC. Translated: CASSLRQGSHGYTF.

The CDR3, as DNA: TGTGCCAGCTCACCGAATAGCGGGGGGGTGTCGAAAGAGCAGTACTTC. Amino acid sequence: CASSPNSGGVSKEQYF. V and J are TRBV18 and TRBJ2-7, with 11 bases that match TRBD2. The V and J ends lost 3 bases and 7 bases, in that order; junction bases with no gene match: 11. Germline assignment: CDR1 KGHSH and CDR2 LQKENI. The CDR3 is 16 amino acids.

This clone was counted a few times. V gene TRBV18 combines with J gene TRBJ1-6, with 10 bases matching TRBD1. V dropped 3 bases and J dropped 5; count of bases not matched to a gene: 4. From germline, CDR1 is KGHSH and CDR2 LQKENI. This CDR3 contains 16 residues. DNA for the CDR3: TGTGCCAGCTCACCGGCCGGACAGGGGGATAATTCACCCCTCCACTTT. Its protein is CASSPAGQGDNSPLHF.

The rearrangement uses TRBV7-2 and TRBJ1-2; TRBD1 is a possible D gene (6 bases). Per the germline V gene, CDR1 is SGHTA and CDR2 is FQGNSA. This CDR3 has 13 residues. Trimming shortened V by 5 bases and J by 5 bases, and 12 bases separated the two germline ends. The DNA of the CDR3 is TGTGCCAGCAGCACAGGGCCACAGTATGGCTACACCTTC. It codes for CASSTGPQYGYTF.

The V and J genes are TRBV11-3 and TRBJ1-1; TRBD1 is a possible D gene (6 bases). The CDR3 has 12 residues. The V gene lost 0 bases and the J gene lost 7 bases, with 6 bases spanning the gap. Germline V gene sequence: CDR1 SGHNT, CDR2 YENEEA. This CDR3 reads CASSLETGEAFF. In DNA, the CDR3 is TGTGCCAGCAGCTTAGAGACAGGTGAAGCTTTCTTT.

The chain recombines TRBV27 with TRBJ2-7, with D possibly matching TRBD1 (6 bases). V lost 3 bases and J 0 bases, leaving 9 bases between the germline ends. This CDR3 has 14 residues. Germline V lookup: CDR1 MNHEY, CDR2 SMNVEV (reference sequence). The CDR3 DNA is TGTGCCAGCAGTTTCCGGGACAACTCCTACGAGCAGTACTTC. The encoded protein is CASSFRDNSYEQYF.

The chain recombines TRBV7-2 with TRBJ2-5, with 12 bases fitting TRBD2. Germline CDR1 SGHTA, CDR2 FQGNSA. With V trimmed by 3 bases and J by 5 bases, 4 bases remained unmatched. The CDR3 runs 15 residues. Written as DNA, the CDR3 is TGTGCCAGCAGCTTTCTAGCGGGGGGGCGGGAGACCCAGTACTTC. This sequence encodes CASSFLAGGRETQYF.

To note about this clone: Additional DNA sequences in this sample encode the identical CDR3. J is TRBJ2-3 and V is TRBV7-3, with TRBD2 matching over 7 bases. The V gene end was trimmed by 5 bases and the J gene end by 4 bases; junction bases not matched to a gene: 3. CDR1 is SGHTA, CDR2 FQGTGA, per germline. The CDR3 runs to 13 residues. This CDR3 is CASSLREADTQYF. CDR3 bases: TGTGCCAGCAGCCTTCGGGAGGCAGATACGCAGTATTTT.

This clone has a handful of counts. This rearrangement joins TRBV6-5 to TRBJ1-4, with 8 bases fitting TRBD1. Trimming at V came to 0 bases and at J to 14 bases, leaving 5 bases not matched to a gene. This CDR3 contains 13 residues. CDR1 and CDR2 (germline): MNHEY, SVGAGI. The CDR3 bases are TGTGCCAGCAGTTACTCTACAGGGGGGAAGCTGTTTTTT. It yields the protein CASSYSTGGKLFF.

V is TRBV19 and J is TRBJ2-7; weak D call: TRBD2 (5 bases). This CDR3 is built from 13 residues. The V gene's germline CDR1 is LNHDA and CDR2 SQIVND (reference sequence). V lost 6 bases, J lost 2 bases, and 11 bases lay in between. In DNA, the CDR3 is TGTGCCAGTAGCTTCGGAGGTCCCTACGAGCAGTACTTC. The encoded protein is CASSFGGPYEQYF.

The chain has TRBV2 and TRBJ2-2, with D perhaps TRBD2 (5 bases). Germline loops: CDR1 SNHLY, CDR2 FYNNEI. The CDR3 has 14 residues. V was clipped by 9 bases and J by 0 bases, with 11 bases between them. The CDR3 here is CASRPGTNTGELFF. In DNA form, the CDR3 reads TGTGCCAGTCGCCCGGGAACGAACACCGGGGAGCTGTTTTTT.

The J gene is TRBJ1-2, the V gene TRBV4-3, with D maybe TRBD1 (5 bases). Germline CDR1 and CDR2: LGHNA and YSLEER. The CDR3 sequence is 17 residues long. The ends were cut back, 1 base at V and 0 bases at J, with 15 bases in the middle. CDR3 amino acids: CASSQAQVDRSNYGYTF. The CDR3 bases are TGCGCCAGCAGCCAAGCTCAAGTAGACAGATCTAACTATGGCTACACCTTC.